Given below is one T cell receptor (beta chain) in context. Antigen: not known. Using immunoSEQ multiplex PCR, the repertoire was profiled, and TCRdb retains in-frame clones only, with some absent. Altogether some 130,000 clones are present, about 90% being singletons, with the ten largest covering 15% to 20%. Germline V lookup: CDR1 WSHSY, CDR2 SAAADI. The germline V and J ends were trimmed by 6 bases and 0 bases, with 11 bases remaining between them. The CDR3 contains 14 residues. The data are from a study of T cell responses to AZD1222 COVID-19 vaccine. Whole-study results and caveats: Following two doses of AZD1222, Spike-specific TCR breadth and depth rose. The donors showed a predominance of white British ancestry and of females, with possible underestimation of clonal diversity.

The source was peripheral blood, collected on day 0 of MenACWY control vaccination. The clonotype comes from an adult in good health. The chain carries TRBV10-2 and TRBJ1-2; no firm D call. CDR3 DNA sequence: TGCGCCAGCAGCCCCGCAAGAGCTAACTATGGCTACACCTTC. Translating it yields CASSPARANYGYTF.